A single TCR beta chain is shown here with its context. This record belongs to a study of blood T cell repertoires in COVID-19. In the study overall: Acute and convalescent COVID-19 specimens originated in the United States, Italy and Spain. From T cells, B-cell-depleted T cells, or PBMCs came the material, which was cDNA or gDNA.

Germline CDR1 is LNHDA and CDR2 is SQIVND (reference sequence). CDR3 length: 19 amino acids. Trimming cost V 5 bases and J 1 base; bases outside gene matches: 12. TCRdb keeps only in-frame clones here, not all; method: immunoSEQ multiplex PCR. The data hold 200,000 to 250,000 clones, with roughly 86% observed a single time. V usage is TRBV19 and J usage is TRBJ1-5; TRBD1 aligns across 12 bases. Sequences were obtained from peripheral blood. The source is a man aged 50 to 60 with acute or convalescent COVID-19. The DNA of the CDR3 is TGTGCCAGTAGTCCATGGCTCCGGGACAGGGGGCACAGCAATCAGCCCCAGCATTTT. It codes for CASSPWLRDRGHSNQPQHF.